Described below is a single T cell receptor (beta chain) sequence and its context. What it recognizes is unknown. This specimen comes from a study of shared clonotypes between healthy human individuals. HIV-negative, healthy adults without recent acute infections or vaccinations were the donors. Regarding the study as a whole: A small donor pool kept down the genetic and exposure-history diversity that was represented. Clonotype sharing across donors was expected to vary with sequencing depth.

Data came from immunoSEQ multiplex PCR; TCRdb stores just in-frame clones and leaves some out. The sample yields millions of clones, just over 90% seen once. Sequencing was carried out using naive CD4+ T cells from PBMCs. Described subset: CD45RA+ positively selected. The sequence came from a man aged 18 to 29 in good health. Some clones in this sample may be carry-over from other donors' samples.

CDR3 DNA sequence: TGTGCCAGCTCGGCACCGGGACAGGTGAACACCGGGGAGCTGTTTTTT. Translation gives CASSAPGQVNTGELFF. V and J are TRBV18 and TRBJ2-2; TRBD1 matches 8 bases. The CDR3 runs to 16 residues. Germline-derived CDR1 and CDR2 are KGHSH and LQKENI. J gave up 1 base and V 6 bases, and 7 bases lay outside the gene matches.